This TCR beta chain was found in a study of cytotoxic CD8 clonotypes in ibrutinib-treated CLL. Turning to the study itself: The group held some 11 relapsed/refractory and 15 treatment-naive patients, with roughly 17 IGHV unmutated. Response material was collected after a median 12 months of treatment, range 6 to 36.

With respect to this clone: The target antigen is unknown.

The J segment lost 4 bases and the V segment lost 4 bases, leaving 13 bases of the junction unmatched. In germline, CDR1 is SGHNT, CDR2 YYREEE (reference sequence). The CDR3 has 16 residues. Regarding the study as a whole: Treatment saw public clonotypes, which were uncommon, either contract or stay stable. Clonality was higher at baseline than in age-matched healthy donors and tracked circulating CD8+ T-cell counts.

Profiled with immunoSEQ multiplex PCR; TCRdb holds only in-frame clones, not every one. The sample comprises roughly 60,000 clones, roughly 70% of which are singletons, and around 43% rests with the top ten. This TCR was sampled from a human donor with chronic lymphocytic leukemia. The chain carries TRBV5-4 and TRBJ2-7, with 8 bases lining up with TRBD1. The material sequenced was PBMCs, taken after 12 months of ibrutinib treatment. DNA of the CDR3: TGTGCCAGCAGCGCCGGACAGGGCCGAAACGCATACGAGCAGTACTTC. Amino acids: CASSAGQGRNAYEQYF.